This TCR beta chain was captured in a study of blood T cell repertoires in COVID-19. Germline-derived CDR1 and CDR2 are MDHEN and SYDVKM. Trimming pared 4 bases from V and 5 bases from J, leaving 14 bases between. The CDR3 length is 15 residues. Here immunoSEQ multiplex PCR was the method, and the copy in TCRdb shows in-frame clones only, minus some. The sample includes 380,000 or so clones, approximately 88% seen only once; the top ten take more than 1%. This clone was seen a single time. What was sequenced was peripheral blood. The sequence came from a man aged 40-55 years with acute or convalescent COVID-19. This chain uses TRBV28 with TRBJ2-2; a possible D gene is TRBD1 (5 bases). CDR3 DNA: TGTGCCAGCAGTTACCTCAGGGCTTTAACCGGGGAGCTGTTTTTT. It specifies CASSYLRALTGELFF.